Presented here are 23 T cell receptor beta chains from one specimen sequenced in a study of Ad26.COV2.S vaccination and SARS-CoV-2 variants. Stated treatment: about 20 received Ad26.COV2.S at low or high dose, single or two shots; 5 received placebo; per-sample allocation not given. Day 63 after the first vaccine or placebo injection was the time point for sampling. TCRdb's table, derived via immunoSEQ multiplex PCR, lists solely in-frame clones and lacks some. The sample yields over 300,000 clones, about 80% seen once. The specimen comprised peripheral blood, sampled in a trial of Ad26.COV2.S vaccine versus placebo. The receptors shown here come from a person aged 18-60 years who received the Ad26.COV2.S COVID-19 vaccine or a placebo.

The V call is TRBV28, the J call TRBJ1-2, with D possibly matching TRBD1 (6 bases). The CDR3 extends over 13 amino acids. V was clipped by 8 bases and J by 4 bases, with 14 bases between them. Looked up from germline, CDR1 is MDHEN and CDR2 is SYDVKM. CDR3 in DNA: TGTGCCAGCCAGGCAGGGGTCGCCTATGGCTACACCTTC. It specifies CASQAGVAYGYTF.

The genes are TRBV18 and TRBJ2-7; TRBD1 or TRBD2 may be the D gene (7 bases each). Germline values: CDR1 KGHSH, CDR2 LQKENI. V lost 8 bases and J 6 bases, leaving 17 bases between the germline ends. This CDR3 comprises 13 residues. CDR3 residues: CASQGGALGEQYF. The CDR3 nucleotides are TGTGCCAGCCAGGGGGGGGCCCTGGGCGAGCAGTACTTC.

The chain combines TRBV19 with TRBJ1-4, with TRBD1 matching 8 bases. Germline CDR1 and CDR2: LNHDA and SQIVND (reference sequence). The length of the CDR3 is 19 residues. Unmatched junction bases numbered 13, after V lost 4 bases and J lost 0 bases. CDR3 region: CASSRGTGGTRSTNEKLFF. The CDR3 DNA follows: TGTGCCAGTAGTAGGGGGACAGGAGGGACGAGATCAACTAATGAAAAACTGTTTTTT.

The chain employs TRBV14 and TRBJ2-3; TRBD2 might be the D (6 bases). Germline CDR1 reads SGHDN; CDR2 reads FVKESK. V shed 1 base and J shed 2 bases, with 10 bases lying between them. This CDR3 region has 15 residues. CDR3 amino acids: CASSQGLAVTDTQYF. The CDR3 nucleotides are TGTGCCAGCAGCCAAGGATTAGCGGTCACAGATACGCAGTATTTT.

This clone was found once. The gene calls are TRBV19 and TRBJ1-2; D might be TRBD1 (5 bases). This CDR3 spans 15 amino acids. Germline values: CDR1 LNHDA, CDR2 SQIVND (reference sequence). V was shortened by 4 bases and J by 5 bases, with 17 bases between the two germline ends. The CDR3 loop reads CASSNYDSLGYGYTF. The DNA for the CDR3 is TGTGCCAGTAGTAACTACGACAGCCTAGGGTATGGCTACACCTTC.

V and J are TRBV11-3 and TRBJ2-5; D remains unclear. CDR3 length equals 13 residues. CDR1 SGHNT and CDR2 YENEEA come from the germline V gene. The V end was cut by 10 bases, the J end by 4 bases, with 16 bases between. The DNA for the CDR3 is TGTGCCACAAGGCATGAAACGGGAGAGACCCAGTACTTC. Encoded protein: CATRHETGETQYF.

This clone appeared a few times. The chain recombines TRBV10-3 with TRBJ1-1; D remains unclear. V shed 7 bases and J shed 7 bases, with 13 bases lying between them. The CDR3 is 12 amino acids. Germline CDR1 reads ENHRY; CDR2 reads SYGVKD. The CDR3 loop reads CAITRLLLEAFF. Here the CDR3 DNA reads TGTGCCATCACCCGGCTTCTCCTTGAAGCTTTCTTT.

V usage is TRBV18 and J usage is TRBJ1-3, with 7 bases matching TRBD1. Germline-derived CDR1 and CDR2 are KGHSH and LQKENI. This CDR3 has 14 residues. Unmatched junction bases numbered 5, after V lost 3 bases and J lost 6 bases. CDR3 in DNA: TGTGCCAGCTCACCCACCGACAGGGAAAACACCATATATTTT. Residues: CASSPTDRENTIYF.

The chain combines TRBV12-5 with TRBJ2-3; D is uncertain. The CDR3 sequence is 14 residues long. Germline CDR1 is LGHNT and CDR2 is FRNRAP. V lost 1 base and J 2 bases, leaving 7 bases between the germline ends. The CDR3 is CASGLAPLTDTQYF. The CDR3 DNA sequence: TGTGCTAGTGGTTTGGCCCCTCTCACAGATACGCAGTATTTT.

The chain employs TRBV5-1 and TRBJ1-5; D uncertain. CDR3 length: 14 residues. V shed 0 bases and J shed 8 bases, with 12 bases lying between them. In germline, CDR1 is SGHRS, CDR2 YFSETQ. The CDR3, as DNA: TGCGCCAGCAGCTTGGAGGAGGGCCAAGAGCCCCAGCATTTT. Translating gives CASSLEEGQEPQHF.

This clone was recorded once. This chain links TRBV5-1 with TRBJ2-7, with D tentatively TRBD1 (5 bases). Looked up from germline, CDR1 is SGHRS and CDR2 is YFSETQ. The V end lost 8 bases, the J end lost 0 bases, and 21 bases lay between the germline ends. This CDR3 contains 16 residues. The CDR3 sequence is CASSPTPGHSSYEQYF. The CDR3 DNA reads TGCGCCAGTTCCCCAACCCCTGGACACTCCTCCTACGAGCAGTACTTC. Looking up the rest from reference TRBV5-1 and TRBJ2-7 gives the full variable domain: KAGVTQTPRYLIKTRGQQVTLSCSPISGHRSVSWYQQTPGQGLQFLFEYFSETQRNKGNFPGRFSGRQFSNSRSEMNVSTLELGDSALYLCASSPTPGHSSYEQYFGPGTRLTVT.

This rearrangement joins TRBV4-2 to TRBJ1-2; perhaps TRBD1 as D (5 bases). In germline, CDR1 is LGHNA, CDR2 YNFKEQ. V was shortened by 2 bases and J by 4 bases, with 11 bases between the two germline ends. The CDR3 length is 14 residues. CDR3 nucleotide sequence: TGTGCCAGCAGCCAATCCCAGGGCGGCTATGGCTACACCTTC. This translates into CASSQSQGGYGYTF.

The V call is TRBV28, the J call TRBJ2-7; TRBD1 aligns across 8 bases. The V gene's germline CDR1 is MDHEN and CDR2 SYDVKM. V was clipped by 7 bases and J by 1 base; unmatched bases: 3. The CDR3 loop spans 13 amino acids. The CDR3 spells CASTTGGSYEQYF. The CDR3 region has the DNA TGTGCCAGCACCACAGGGGGGTCCTACGAGCAGTACTTC.

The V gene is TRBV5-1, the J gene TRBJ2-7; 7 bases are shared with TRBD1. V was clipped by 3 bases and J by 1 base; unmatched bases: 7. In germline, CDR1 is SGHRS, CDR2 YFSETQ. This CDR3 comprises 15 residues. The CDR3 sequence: CASSWGGTASYEQYF. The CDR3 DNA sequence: TGCGCCAGCAGCTGGGGTGGGACAGCTTCCTACGAGCAGTACTTC. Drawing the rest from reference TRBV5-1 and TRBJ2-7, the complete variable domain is KAGVTQTPRYLIKTRGQQVTLSCSPISGHRSVSWYQQTPGQGLQFLFEYFSETQRNKGNFPGRFSGRQFSNSRSEMNVSTLELGDSALYLCASSWGGTASYEQYFGPGTRLTVT.

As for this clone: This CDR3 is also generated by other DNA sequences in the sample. CDR3 sequence (DNA): TGTGCCAGCAGCGTAGATGGCTACGAGCAGTACTTC. Its protein is CASSVDGYEQYF. The chain carries TRBV9 and TRBJ2-7; D gene uncertain. Germline loops: CDR1 SGDLS, CDR2 YYNGEE. V was shortened by 0 bases and J by 3 bases, with 4 bases between the two germline ends. There are 12 residues in the CDR3. Complete variable domain (other parts from reference TRBV9 and TRBJ2-7): DSGVTQTPKHLITATGQRVTLRCSPRSGDLSVYWYQQSLDQGLQFLIQYYNGEERAKGNILERFSAQQFPDLHSELNLSSLELGDSALYFCASSVDGYEQYFGPGTRLTVT.

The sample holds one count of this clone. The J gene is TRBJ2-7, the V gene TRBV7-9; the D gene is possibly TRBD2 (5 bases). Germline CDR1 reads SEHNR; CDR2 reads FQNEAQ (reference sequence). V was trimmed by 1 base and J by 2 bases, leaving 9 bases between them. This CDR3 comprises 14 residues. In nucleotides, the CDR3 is TGTGCCAGCAGCTTAGGCGGGTCGCCCTACGAGCAGTACTTC. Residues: CASSLGGSPYEQYF.

The CDR3 coding sequence is TGTGCCAGCAGCCATCCCGACGGCGAGCAGTTCTTC. Translating it yields CASSHPDGEQFF. This chain connects TRBV5-5 to TRBJ2-1; no definite D call. The CDR3 consists of 12 residues. Germline-derived CDR1 and CDR2 are SGHKS and YYEKEE (reference sequence). V was cut by 4 bases and J by 10 bases, with 12 bases left in between.

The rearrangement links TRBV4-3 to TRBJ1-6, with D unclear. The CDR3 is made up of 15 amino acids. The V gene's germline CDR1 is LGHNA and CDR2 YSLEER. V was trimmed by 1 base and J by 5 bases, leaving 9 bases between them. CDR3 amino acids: CASSQGRDHNSPLHF. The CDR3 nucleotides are TGCGCCAGCAGCCAAGGGCGGGATCATAATTCACCCCTCCACTTT.

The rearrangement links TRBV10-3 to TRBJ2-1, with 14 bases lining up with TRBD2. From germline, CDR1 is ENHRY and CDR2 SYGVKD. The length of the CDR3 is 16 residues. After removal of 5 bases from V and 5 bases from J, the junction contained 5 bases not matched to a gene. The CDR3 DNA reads TGTGCCATCAGTCCGACTAGCGGGGGGGTCAACAATGAGCAGTTCTTC. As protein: CAISPTSGGVNNEQFF.

The CDR3, as DNA: TGTGCCAGCAGCTTGGGGGGAGCCGGAAACACCATATATTTT. Its protein product is CASSLGGAGNTIYF. The chain employs TRBV5-5 and TRBJ1-3, with D uncertain. In germline, CDR1 is SGHKS, CDR2 YYEKEE (reference sequence). The CDR3 sequence is 14 residues long. V lost 0 bases and J 4 bases, leaving 8 bases between the germline ends. Full variable domain (outside the CDR3, taken from reference TRBV5-5 and TRBJ1-3): DAGVTQSPTHLIKTRGQQVTLRCSPISGHKSVSWYQQVLGQGPQFIFQYYEKEERGRGNFPDRFSARQFPNYSSELNVNALLLGDSALYLCASSLGGAGNTIYFGEGSWLTVV.

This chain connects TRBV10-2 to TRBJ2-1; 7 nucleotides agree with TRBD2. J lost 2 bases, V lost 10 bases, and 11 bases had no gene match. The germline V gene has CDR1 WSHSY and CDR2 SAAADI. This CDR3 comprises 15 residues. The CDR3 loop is CATRGGGSPYNEQFF. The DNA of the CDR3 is TGCGCCACCAGAGGAGGCGGGAGTCCCTACAATGAGCAGTTCTTC.

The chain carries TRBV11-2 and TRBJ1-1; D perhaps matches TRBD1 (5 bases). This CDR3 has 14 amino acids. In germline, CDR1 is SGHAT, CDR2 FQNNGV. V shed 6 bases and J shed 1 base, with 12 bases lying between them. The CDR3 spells CASSPGPGNTEAFF. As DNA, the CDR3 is TGTGCCAGCAGTCCAGGGCCGGGGAACACTGAAGCTTTCTTT.

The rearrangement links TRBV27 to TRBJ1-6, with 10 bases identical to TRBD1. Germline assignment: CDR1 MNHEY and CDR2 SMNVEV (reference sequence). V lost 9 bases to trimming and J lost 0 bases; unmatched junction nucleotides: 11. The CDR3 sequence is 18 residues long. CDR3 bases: TGTGCCAGTACCCGGGACAGGGGACTCAGCTCCTATAATTCACCCCTCCACTTT. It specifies CASTRDRGLSSYNSPLHF.